The rows below give T cell receptor beta chains drawn from one sample of a study of regulatory T cells in long-lasting Graves disease. Via MiXCR, TCRdb re-called the multiplex PCR reads, giving one row per CDR3 protein. The sample has 400,000 to 550,000 distinct CDR3 sequences, about 17% seen once. The same sample was also studied in work on T cells in Graves' hyperthyroidism and ophthalmopathy.

The input for sequencing was peripheral blood mononuclear cells (PBMCs), taken at new diagnosis, from a patient treated with antithyroid drugs. These receptors all come from a woman aged 18-30 years with Graves disease. CDR3s leave out the opening cysteine and the closing phenylalanine or tryptophan. The order of the fields is V gene, clone size, CDR3 protein. Size values are once, few and many counts, or a class for expanded clones, and some rows have none.

TRBV11-3 | many | ASSPVPLSNTEAF
TRBV7-6 | few | ASSSPDRDYGYT
TRBV28 | many | ASSWGGALYGYT
TRBV29-1 | many | SAGTGFTGELF
TRBV7-3 | few | ASSLTDRGTGELF
TRBV20-1 | many | SARRDFGYEQY
TRBV7-2 | - | ASSYGGRGGTGHNQPQH
TRBV20-1 | many | SPKGRNSYEQY
TRBV2 | - | ASRNNQETQY
TRBV15 | few | ATSSTSIYNEQF
TRBV12-3/TRBV12-4 | few | ASSFGLAGGFNEQF
TRBV15 | - | ATSRDLGINNEQF
TRBV2 | many | ASTGQGYETQY
TRBV5-6 | - | ASSLTISGNTIY
TRBV4-3 | - | ASSQEVGFAGELF
TRBV20-1 | few | SGNPDEETQY
TRBV6-2/TRBV6-3 | - | ASSYSTIANTGELF
TRBV5-6 | - | ASTLLGREDGYT
TRBV3-1 | - | ASSQTSGRRSYNEQF
TRBV10-3 | - | AIRPDDLSGNTIY
TRBV28 | many | ASSSRGIPYNEQF
TRBV7-2 | - | ASSSEGTANTGELF
TRBV28 | many | ASSIRDRGRRMNTEAF
TRBV29-1 | many | SVTGADYEQY
TRBV19 | few | ASGPGQGTGANVLT
TRBV2 | many | ASSEYEQF
TRBV12-5 | - | ASGLGLANPDTQY
TRBV5-5 | - | AKNRSRSTNSPLH
TRBV5-1 | - | ASSLKPGPAPETQY
TRBV20-1 | many | SASGTSGRFGSTDTQY
TRBV18 | - | ASSPVPGGGTEAF
TRBV24-1 | many | ATSDAGTGYTEAF
TRBV2 | many | ASRNLAQNEQF
TRBV5-1 | - | ASSLLAGTSRSLISYEQY
TRBV28 | many | ASSSWFGYT
TRBV7-2 | many | ASSLPDGRGSYEQY
TRBV11-2 | - | ASSVKGTGGSGNTIY
TRBV5-4 | few | ASSSSFTGELF
TRBV6-4 | few | ASTPLRGATMNTEAF
TRBV4-3 | - | ASSQDSGGGRVRPQH
TRBV10-1 | few | ASTSPPGQGAGEQY
TRBV27 | many | ASRPLGGRGHEQF
TRBV28 | many | ASSTWTGGHYEQY